Shown below are 17 T cell receptor beta chains from a single sample sequenced in a study of blood T cell repertoires in COVID-19. Libraries were prepared by immunoSEQ multiplex PCR; TCRdb keeps only in-frame clonotypes and omits some of them. The sample consists of a few hundred thousand clones, 75% to 90% of them appearing once. Specimen: PBMCs or T cells enriched from blood (not recorded which). The origin of the receptors is a man aged 18-30 years who had recovered from COVID-19.

V is TRBV7-9 and J is TRBJ1-1; possible D gene TRBD1, 6 bases. Trimming stripped 8 bases from V and 4 bases from J, with 17 bases between. The germline gives CDR1 SEHNR, CDR2 FQNEAQ (reference sequence). The CDR3 covers 14 residues. The DNA of the CDR3 is TGTGCCAGCCGGAAGGGGGATTATGGCACTGAAGCTTTCTTT. Protein product: CASRKGDYGTEAFF.

The rearrangement uses TRBV7-3 and TRBJ2-2; possible D gene TRBD2, 5 bases. V lost 1 base and J lost 0, with 6 bases in between. The CDR3 runs to 15 residues. Germline values: CDR1 SGHTA, CDR2 FQGTGA. In nucleotides, the CDR3 is TGTGCCAGCAGCTTAAACGGGGCGAACACCGGGGAGCTGTTTTTT. This codes for CASSLNGANTGELFF. The full variable domain, completed using reference TRBV7-3 and TRBJ2-2, is GAGVSQTPSNKVTEKGKYVELRCDPISGHTALYWYRQSLGQGPEFLIYFQGTGAADDSGLPNDRFFAVRPEGSVSTLKIQRTERGDSAVYLCASSLNGANTGELFFGEGSRLTVL.

The chain joins TRBV4-2 to TRBJ2-5; 7 bases are a match to TRBD2. Germline CDR1 LGHNA, CDR2 YNFKEQ. Germline trimming cut 1 base from V and 5 bases from J; bases unmatched to any gene: 13. The CDR3 runs to 17 residues. CDR3 in DNA: TGTGCCAGCAGCCAAGGGAGCGGAGCGGGATTGAGGGAGACCCAGTACTTC. Its translation: CASSQGSGAGLRETQYF.

The chain has TRBV4-1 and TRBJ1-2; D ambiguous. The length of the CDR3 is 16 residues. Germline V gene lookup returns CDR1 MGHRA and CDR2 YSYEKL. V lost 2 bases, J lost 1 base, and 14 bases lay in between. The CDR3 DNA follows: TGCGCCAGCAGCCAATTGTATAGAGAAGATAACTATGGCTACACCTTC. Protein: CASSQLYREDNYGYTF.

This clone has just a few counts. This chain joins TRBV4-3 and TRBJ1-4, with D unclear. In germline, CDR1 is LGHNA, CDR2 YSLEER. The ends were cut back, 2 bases at V and 0 bases at J, with 16 bases in the middle. This CDR3 is built from 18 residues. CDR3 DNA: TGCGCCAGCAGCCAAAGACTCACAAGACCCCCAACTAATGAAAAACTGTTTTTT. This encodes CASSQRLTRPPTNEKLFF.

This chain links TRBV11-2 with TRBJ1-2, with no clear D. The V gene lost 4 bases and the J gene lost 8 bases, with 14 bases spanning the gap. Germline V gives CDR1 SGHAT, CDR2 FQNNGV. CDR3 size: 13 residues. The DNA of the CDR3 is TGTGCCAGCAGCTACCGTCGCTCCGGGGGCTACACCTTC. Its translation is CASSYRRSGGYTF.

The chain is built from TRBV4-3 and TRBJ1-4; TRBD1 aligns across 8 bases. There are 13 residues in the CDR3. J lost 8 bases, V lost 1 base, and 0 bases had no gene match. Per the germline V gene, CDR1 is LGHNA and CDR2 is YSLEER. Written as DNA, the CDR3 is TGCGCCAGCAGCCAAGGACAGGGGGAAAAACTGTTTTTT. This sequence encodes CASSQGQGEKLFF.

This clone was recorded once. The gene calls are TRBV4-2 and TRBJ1-5; TRBD1 matches 8 bases. The germline gives CDR1 LGHNA, CDR2 YNFKEQ. V lost 0 bases, J lost 2 bases, and 6 bases stayed unmatched. The length of the CDR3 is 17 residues. The CDR3 protein is CASSQEGNRGGNQPQHF. The CDR3, as DNA: TGTGCCAGCAGCCAAGAGGGGAACAGGGGGGGCAATCAGCCCCAGCATTTT.

The CDR3 here is CASSYGAGSYGYTF. In DNA, the CDR3 is TGTGCCAGCAGTTACGGGGCAGGGTCCTATGGCTACACCTTC. The chain couples TRBV6-2 or TRBV6-3 to TRBJ1-2; possibly TRBD1 for D (5 bases). The length of the CDR3 is 14 residues. V was pared by 2 bases and J by 4 bases, with 11 bases between. In germline, CDR1 is MNHEY, CDR2 SVGEGT.

The rearrangement joins TRBV7-2 to TRBJ2-7, with D perhaps matching TRBD2 (6 bases). This CDR3 contains 15 residues. Germline CDR1 reads SGHTA; CDR2 reads FQGNSA. The V gene lost 5 bases and the J gene lost 4 bases, with 18 bases spanning the gap. CDR3 bases: TGTGCCAGCAGCCCCGTTTTCGGGGGAAGTTACGAGCAGTACTTC. This sequence encodes CASSPVFGGSYEQYF.

V and J are TRBV7-6 and TRBJ1-5; perhaps TRBD1 as D (5 bases). Trimming cost V 1 base and J 3 bases, with 10 bases left between them. From germline, CDR1 is SGHVS and CDR2 FNYEAQ. CDR3 length: 15 amino acids. The CDR3 region has the DNA TGTGCCAGCAGCTTAGTAGGCAGGGACAATCAGCCCCAGCATTTT. This codes for CASSLVGRDNQPQHF.

The count of this clone is one. The chain employs TRBV27 and TRBJ2-7; D ambiguous. CDR1 MNHEY and CDR2 SMNVEV come from the germline V gene (reference sequence). CDR3 length equals 15 residues. V was pared by 5 bases and J by 3 bases, with 17 bases between. As DNA, the CDR3 is TGTGCCAGCAGTAGTCCCGCAGGATTAGTCTACGAGCAGTACTTC. It codes for CASSSPAGLVYEQYF.

V gene TRBV5-4 combines with J gene TRBJ2-4; D possibly corresponds to TRBD2 (6 bases). Trimming took 4 bases from V and 4 from J, leaving 12 bases between them. CDR3 length: 14 residues. Germline CDR1 is SGHNT and CDR2 is YYREEE (reference sequence). The CDR3 spells CASSDGGIKNIQYF. Written as DNA, the CDR3 is TGTGCCAGCAGCGACGGGGGTATAAAAAACATTCAGTACTTC. Full variable domain (rest looked up from reference TRBV5-4 and TRBJ2-4): ETGVTQSPTHLIKTRGQQVTLRCSSQSGHNTVSWYQQALGQGPQFIFQYYREEENGRGNFPPRFSGLQFPNYSSELNVNALELDDSALYLCASSDGGIKNIQYFGAGTRLSVL.

The chain links TRBV7-2 to TRBJ1-2, with TRBD1 identical over 8 bases. V gave up 4 bases and J gave up 2 bases; unmatched junction bases: 6. Germline-derived CDR1 and CDR2 are SGHTA and FQGNSA. The length of the CDR3 is 15 residues. The DNA for the CDR3 is TGTGCCAGCAGCTCCGGACAGGGATTAAACTATGGCTACACCTTC. It encodes CASSSGQGLNYGYTF.

Here the CDR3 reads CASSRQGPMRPQHF. The CDR3 DNA is TGTGCCAGTAGTAGACAGGGCCCCATGCGGCCCCAGCATTTT. The chain couples TRBV19 to TRBJ1-5; 7 bases are a match to TRBD1. The CDR3 covers 14 residues. With V trimmed by 4 bases and J by 9 bases, 9 bases remained unmatched. The germline V gene encodes CDR1 LNHDA and CDR2 SQIVND (reference sequence). The entire variable domain, with the rest obtained from reference TRBV19 and TRBJ1-5, is as follows: DGGITQSPKYLFRKEGQNVTLSCEQNLNHDAMYWYRQDPGQGLRLIYYSQIVNDFQKGDIAEGYSVSREKKESFPLTVTSAQKNPTAFYLCASSRQGPMRPQHFGDGTRLSIL.

V usage is TRBV2 and J usage is TRBJ1-1, with D uncertain. CDR1 is SNHLY, CDR2 FYNNEI, per germline. This CDR3 has 13 amino acids. Trimming removed 1 base from V and 8 bases from J, with 11 bases in between. The CDR3: CASSEEWAKEAFF. In DNA form, the CDR3 reads TGTGCCAGCAGTGAAGAGTGGGCAAAGGAAGCTTTCTTT.

The chain links TRBV5-1 to TRBJ1-1; 7 bases align to TRBD1. Germline lookup yields CDR1 SGHRS and CDR2 YFSETQ. The J segment lost 6 bases and the V segment lost 3 bases, leaving 8 bases of the junction unmatched. CDR3 length: 14 residues. CDR3 loop: CASSSIQGKAEAFF. The CDR3 bases are TGCGCCAGCAGCTCTATACAGGGGAAGGCTGAAGCTTTCTTT.